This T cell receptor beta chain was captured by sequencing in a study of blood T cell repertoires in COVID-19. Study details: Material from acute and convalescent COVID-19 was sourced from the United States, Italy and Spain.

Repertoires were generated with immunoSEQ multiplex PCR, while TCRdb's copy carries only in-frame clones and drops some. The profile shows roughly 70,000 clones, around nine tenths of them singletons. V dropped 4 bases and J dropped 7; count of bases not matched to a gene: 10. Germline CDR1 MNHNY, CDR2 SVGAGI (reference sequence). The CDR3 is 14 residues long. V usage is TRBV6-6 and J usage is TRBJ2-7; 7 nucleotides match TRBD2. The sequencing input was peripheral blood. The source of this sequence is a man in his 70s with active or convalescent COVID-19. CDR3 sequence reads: CASSFGTNQGEQYF. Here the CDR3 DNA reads TGTGCCAGCAGTTTCGGGACTAACCAAGGGGAGCAGTACTTC.